This record concerns one T cell receptor (beta chain) sequence. Its specificity is unknown. This record belongs to a study of CXCR3-negative and CXCR3-positive naive CD8 T cells. The study's findings and limits: The study found comparably high diversity in both naive subsets and much lower diversity in memory CD8+ cells.

The CDR3 covers 14 residues. Germline V gene data show CDR1 as DFQATT and CDR2 as SNEGSKA (reference sequence). TRB cDNA libraries were made by UMI-labeled 5' RACE. From the 5' RACE reads, TCRdb lists one entry per CDR3 protein and no DNA. In total, the table holds approximately 66,000 distinct CDR3 sequences. The sequence came from a human donor in good health. Some clones in this sample may be carry-over from other donors' samples. The material sequenced was naive CXCR3- CD8+ T cells from blood. Subset reported: CD45RO-CCR7+CD27+CD95- naive CD8+ T cells lacking CXCR3 (TNR3-). The chain links TRBV20-1 to TRBJ1-5; as DNA is missing, the TRBD1 call by TCRdb cannot be tested. CDR3: CSARTDSSNQPQHF.